A single sample gave rise to the 19 T cell receptor beta chains below, sequenced in a study of identical twins. TCRdb reprocessed the 5' RACE reads via MiXCR and lists one record per CDR3 protein. The table has hundreds of thousands of distinct CDR3 sequences, more than 6.5% seen once. The same sample was also used in a study of yellow fever vaccine responses in identical twins.

Input material: memory (CD45RO+) T cells sorted from blood. These receptors came from a woman aged 18-29 years in good health.

The CDR3 loop reads CASSLAMGLDDTEAFF. CDR3 bases: TGTGCCAGCAGCTTGGCTATGGGGCTAGACGACACTGAAGCTTTCTTT. The chain has TRBV5-6 and TRBJ1-1, with D possibly being TRBD1 (5 bases). The CDR3 contains 16 residues. Germline V gene sequence: CDR1 SGHDT, CDR2 YYEEEE. Trimming pared 0 bases from V and 3 bases from J, leaving 15 bases between.

The chain uses TRBV7-8 and TRBJ2-3, with D perhaps TRBD1 or TRBD2 (5 bases each). This CDR3 spans 14 amino acids. The V and J ends lost 4 bases and 4 bases respectively, with 12 bases between them. Germline CDR1 and CDR2: SGHVS and FQNEAQ. CDR3 loop: CASSSVRDADTQYF. The CDR3 DNA follows: TGTGCCAGCAGCTCGGTCCGGGACGCAGATACGCAGTATTTT.

V is TRBV15 and J is TRBJ2-5; D possibly corresponds to TRBD2 (5 bases). There are 15 residues in the CDR3. Deletions cut 8 bases from V and 5 bases from J, with 21 bases between. Germline assignment: CDR1 LNHNV and CDR2 YYDKDF (reference sequence). Here the CDR3 reads CATCPPQRPLETQYF. The DNA for the CDR3 is TGTGCCACCTGTCCACCACAGCGGCCCTTGGAGACCCAGTACTTC. Full variable domain (outside the CDR3, taken from reference TRBV15 and TRBJ2-5): DAMVIQNPRYQVTQFGKPVTLSCSQTLNHNVMYWYQQKSSQAPKLLFHYYDKDFNNEADTPDNFQSRRPNTSFCFLDIRSPGLGDTAMYLCATCPPQRPLETQYFGPGTRLLVL.

This clonotype was observed at least ten times. The rearrangement uses TRBV12-3 or TRBV12-4 and TRBJ2-1; 7 bases agree with TRBD2. V was clipped by 6 bases and J by 13 bases; unmatched bases: 12. This CDR3 is built from 13 residues. CDR3 sequence reads: CASRRGTNLRQFF. For the CDR3, the DNA is TGTGCCAGCAGGCGAGGGACTAATCTTAGACAGTTCTTC.

The table lists this clonotype with many counts. V and J are TRBV5-1 and TRBJ2-3; possibly TRBD2 for D (5 bases). V lost 0 bases and J lost 3, with 11 bases in between. Germline V gene data show CDR1 as SGHRS and CDR2 as YFSETQ. The CDR3 contains 15 residues. In nucleotides, the CDR3 is TGCGCCAGCAGCTTGGATGCTAGCCATACAGATACGCAGTATTTT. This sequence encodes CASSLDASHTDTQYF.

V gene TRBV7-9 combines with J gene TRBJ1-5, with 8 bases fitting TRBD1. The CDR3 covers 15 residues. The J segment lost 3 bases and the V segment lost 8 bases, leaving 9 bases of the junction unmatched. The germline CDR1 and CDR2 sequences are SEHNR and FQNEAQ (reference sequence). The CDR3 here is CASVLTGDANQPQHF. CDR3 coding DNA: TGTGCCAGCGTCTTGACAGGGGATGCCAATCAGCCCCAGCATTTT.

V is TRBV7-9 and J is TRBJ2-6; a possible D gene is TRBD1 (7 bases). V was cut by 2 bases and J by 2 bases, with 13 bases left in between. This CDR3 is built from 17 residues. Germline CDR1 is SEHNR and CDR2 is FQNEAQ (reference sequence). The CDR3 here is CASSLPRGTAGANVLTF. The CDR3 nucleotides read TGTGCCAGCAGCTTACCCCGGGGGACAGCTGGGGCCAACGTCCTGACTTTC.

This clonotype was recorded at least ten times. V gene TRBV12-3 or TRBV12-4 combines with J gene TRBJ1-2; D not resolved. The length of the CDR3 is 14 residues. Trimming cost V 3 bases and J 2 bases, with 10 bases left between them. Written as DNA, the CDR3 is TGTGCCAGCAGTTTTCTCCCGGACAACTATGGCTACACCTTC. Encoded protein: CASSFLPDNYGYTF.

This clonotype was seen ten or more times. CDR3 bases: TGTGCCAGCAGCCTGTATGGGCAGATCAATGAGCAGTTCTTC. Encoded protein: CASSLYGQINEQFF. The chain recombines TRBV5-5 with TRBJ2-1; D is unclear. The CDR3 covers 14 residues. The ends were cut back, 4 bases at V and 6 bases at J, with 14 bases in the middle. The germline CDR1 and CDR2 sequences are SGHKS and YYEKEE (reference sequence).

This clonotype has a count of ten or more. V is TRBV12-3 or TRBV12-4 and J is TRBJ2-7, with D possibly matching TRBD1 (6 bases). The CDR3 is 15 amino acids. V shed 3 bases and J shed 3 bases, with 15 bases lying between them. DNA for the CDR3: TGTGCCAGCAGTTTTACTGGTCTGACAGGCTACGAGCAGTACTTC. Protein: CASSFTGLTGYEQYF.

This clonotype turned up a few times. This chain connects TRBV5-1 to TRBJ2-4; 7 nucleotides line up with TRBD1. V shed 4 bases, J shed 0 bases, and the junction held 7 bases outside the gene matches. This CDR3 has 16 residues. Germline loops: CDR1 SGHRS, CDR2 YFSETQ. Here the CDR3 DNA reads TGCGCCAGCAGCCCCGGACAGGAGCTAGCCAAAAACATTCAGTACTTC. Amino acids: CASSPGQELAKNIQYF.

The V call is TRBV7-2, the J call TRBJ2-4; D gene ambiguous. Germline V gene sequence: CDR1 SGHTA, CDR2 FQGNSA. CDR3 length: 15 residues. Trimming stripped 5 bases from V and 7 bases from J, with 18 bases between. The CDR3 sequence: CASSRPLLERNIQYF. The CDR3 DNA reads as TGTGCCAGCAGCCGACCGCTGCTCGAGAGGAACATTCAGTACTTC.

In regard to this clonotype: This may come from a read error, since a much larger clone is one base off. V is TRBV28 and J is TRBJ1-2; possible D gene TRBD1, 5 bases. Germline assignment: CDR1 MDHEN and CDR2 SYDVKM. The CDR3 has 14 amino acids. The CDR3 region is CASSSGLRNYDYTF. Written as DNA, the CDR3 is TGTGCCAGCAGTTCAGGGCTCAGAAACTATGACTACACCTTC.

The CDR3: CASSFGLAGGSPLGPYNEQFF. DNA of the CDR3: TGCGCCAGCAGCTTTGGACTAGCGGGAGGATCACCTCTAGGTCCCTACAATGAGCAGTTCTTC. J is TRBJ2-1 and V is TRBV5-1; 14 positions agree with TRBD2. The CDR3 consists of 21 residues. Trimming took 2 bases from V and 2 from J; bases not matched to a gene: 15. Germline V gene data show CDR1 as SGHRS and CDR2 as YFSETQ.

In this sample, this clonotype turned up a few times. The chain has TRBV5-1 and TRBJ2-5; D is possibly TRBD1 or TRBD2 (5 bases each). The V and J ends lost 5 bases and 4 bases respectively, with 15 bases between them. This CDR3 comprises 14 residues. Germline values: CDR1 SGHRS, CDR2 YFSETQ. The CDR3 region has the DNA TGCGCCAGCAGTGGGGGTGGGAGTGCAGAGACCCAGTACTTC. Its translation is CASSGGGSAETQYF.

For this clonotype: A read error may be the cause here, since a much bigger clone is one base away. V gene TRBV20-1 combines with J gene TRBJ1-1; D is uncertain. The CDR3 length is 14 residues. The V and J ends lost 6 bases and 1 base respectively, with 15 bases between them. Per the germline V gene, CDR1 is DFQATT and CDR2 is SNEGSKA (reference sequence). For the CDR3, the DNA is TGCAGTGCGCGGTCGAGACGTAAGAACACTGAAGCTTTCTTT. Its protein product is CSARSRRKNTEAFF.

There are many counts of this clonotype. V is TRBV7-9 and J is TRBJ2-2, with D perhaps matching TRBD1 or TRBD2 (5 bases each). This CDR3 comprises 16 residues. From germline, CDR1 is SEHNR and CDR2 FQNEAQ (reference sequence). V was cut by 0 bases and J by 0 bases, with 8 bases left in between. In DNA, the CDR3 is TGTGCCAGCAGCTTAGCAGGGACGGCGAACACCGGGGAGCTGTTTTTT. Amino acid sequence: CASSLAGTANTGELFF.

The rearrangement links TRBV2 to TRBJ2-3; a weak D match, TRBD2 (6 bases). From germline, CDR1 is SNHLY and CDR2 FYNNEI. The CDR3 sequence is 18 residues long. Trimming left V 4 bases short and J 1 base short, with 21 bases between. CDR3 in DNA: TGTGCCAGCAGTGCGATCGTCGGGACTTCCGGGGGCACAGATACGCAGTATTTT. Translating it yields CASSAIVGTSGGTDTQYF.

This clonotype appeared a few times. CDR3 region: CASSLVGQDGEKLFF. For the CDR3, the DNA is TGCGCCAGCAGCTTGGTGGGGCAGGATGGTGAAAAACTGTTTTTT. V is TRBV5-1 and J is TRBJ1-4; D may be TRBD1 (5 bases). The CDR3 consists of 15 residues. From germline, CDR1 is SGHRS and CDR2 YFSETQ. V was pared by 0 bases and J by 7 bases, with 13 bases between. The whole variable domain, filled in from reference TRBV5-1 and TRBJ1-4, reads KAGVTQTPRYLIKTRGQQVTLSCSPISGHRSVSWYQQTPGQGLQFLFEYFSETQRNKGNFPGRFSGRQFSNSRSEMNVSTLELGDSALYLCASSLVGQDGEKLFFGSGTQLSVL.